Listed here are 26 T cell receptor beta chains from one sample, sequenced in a study of blood T cells in healthy people across ages. PCR was performed a second time for about 7 to 11 cycles using a sample-barcoded 5' primer and a J-beta primer mix. TCRdb reprocessed the 5' RACE reads via MiXCR and lists one record per CDR3 protein. The data hold 780,000 or so distinct CDR3 sequences, with roughly 50% observed a single time. The sample taken for sequencing was blood. All receptors come from a man aged 40-49 years in good health.

The rearrangement uses TRBV20-1 and TRBJ2-7, with 11 bases that match TRBD2. Germline CDR1 and CDR2: DFQATT and SNEGSKA (reference sequence). The CDR3 length is 14 residues. V lost 6 bases to trimming and J lost 5 bases; unmatched junction nucleotides: 9. CDR3 sequence reads: CSAARDSGRDEQYF. The CDR3 nucleotides are TGCAGTGCGGCACGGGATAGCGGGAGGGACGAGCAGTACTTC.

The gene calls are TRBV21-1 and TRBJ1-5; TRBD1, the table's D call, was not compared with the DNA. TRBV21-1 is described as a pseudogene. The CDR3 has 17 amino acids. CDR3 loop: CASSKAGSRDRDQPQHF. DNA for the CDR3: TGTGCCAGCAGCAAAGCGGGTAGTAGGGACAGGGATCAGCCCCAGCATTTT.

The rearrangement joins TRBV4-3 to TRBJ2-1, with D unclear. CDR1 is LGHNA, CDR2 YSLEER, per germline. V was cut by 0 bases and J by 9 bases, with 18 bases left in between. The CDR3 runs to 16 residues. In DNA form, the CDR3 reads TGCGCCAGCAGCCAAGATATTATCCAGATCGGCGGTGAGCAGTTCTTC. Translated: CASSQDIIQIGGEQFF.

This clonotype has just a few counts. The chain's CDR3 is CASSQDKGASGRSDTQYF. CDR3 DNA: TGCGCCAGCAGCCAAGATAAAGGGGCTAGCGGGAGGTCGGATACGCAGTATTTT. The rearrangement links TRBV4-3 to TRBJ2-3; 11 bases are shared with TRBD2. With V trimmed by 0 bases and J by 6 bases, 11 bases remained unmatched. The CDR3 spans 18 residues. From germline, CDR1 is LGHNA and CDR2 YSLEER.

This chain joins TRBV9 and TRBJ2-1, with 8 bases that match TRBD1. The germline CDR1 and CDR2 sequences are SGDLS and YYNGEE. Unmatched junction bases numbered 9, after V lost 4 bases and J lost 6 bases. The CDR3 has 15 residues. The CDR3 protein is CASSWGRGLLNEQFF. The CDR3 nucleotides read TGTGCCAGCAGCTGGGGCAGGGGGCTACTCAATGAGCAGTTCTTC.

This clonotype has only a few counts. V and J are TRBV5-1 and TRBJ2-5, with 11 bases identical to TRBD2. Looked up from germline, CDR1 is SGHRS and CDR2 is YFSETQ. J lost 0 bases, V lost 4 bases, and 5 bases had no gene match. This CDR3 is built from 16 residues. The CDR3 region is CASSGASGGYQETQYF. Written as DNA, the CDR3 is TGCGCCAGCAGCGGCGCTAGCGGGGGGTACCAAGAGACCCAGTACTTC.

CDR3 region: CSVAGSGYTF. DNA for the CDR3: TGCAGCGTTGCCGGGAGTGGCTACACCTTC. The chain joins TRBV29-1 to TRBJ1-2; D call uncertain. V lost 4 bases and J 7 bases, leaving 7 bases between the germline ends. This CDR3 contains 10 residues. Germline CDR1 SQVTM, CDR2 ANQGSEA.

This clonotype has a handful of counts. This CDR3 is CASSFTSDTQYF. CDR3 DNA: TGTGCCAGCAGTTTCACCTCAGATACGCAGTATTTT. The chain carries TRBV12-3 or TRBV12-4 and TRBJ2-3; D gene ambiguous. V gave up 3 bases and J gave up 4 bases, with 5 bases separating them. This CDR3 comprises 12 residues.

The chain combines TRBV4-1 with TRBJ1-4; D is ambiguous. V lost 3 bases and J lost 4, with 6 bases in between. Germline V CDR1 and CDR2: MGHRA, YSYEKL. The CDR3 covers 13 residues. DNA for the CDR3: TGCGCCAGCAGCCATCGCCTTAATGAAAAACTGTTTTTT. This encodes CASSHRLNEKLFF.

CDR3: CASSLLAESTDTQYF. As DNA, the CDR3 is TGTGCCAGCAGCCTACTAGCGGAAAGCACAGATACGCAGTATTTT. V usage is TRBV13 and J usage is TRBJ2-3; 8 bases fit TRBD2. V trimming: 5 bases; J trimming: 0 bases; junction bases outside the gene matches: 4. CDR3 size: 15 residues. CDR1 PRHDT and CDR2 FYEKMQ come from the germline V gene (reference sequence). Together with reference TRBV13 and TRBJ2-3, the CDR3 gives the full variable domain: AAGVIQSPRHLIKEKRETATLKCYPIPRHDTVYWYQQGPGQDPQFLISFYEKMQSDKGSIPDRFSAQQFSDYHSELNMSSLELGDSALYFCASSLLAESTDTQYFGPGTRLTVL.

The chain links TRBV15 to TRBJ1-5; a weak D match, TRBD1 (6 bases). Trimming shortened V by 2 bases and J by 0 bases, and 14 bases separated the two germline ends. The CDR3 loop spans 17 amino acids. CDR1 and CDR2 from the germline V gene are LNHNV and YYDKDF (reference sequence). This CDR3 reads CATSRPGTYDSNQPQHF. CDR3 nucleotide sequence: TGTGCCACCAGCAGACCGGGGACATATGATAGCAATCAGCCCCAGCATTTT.

This sequence joins TRBV10-3 and TRBJ2-5; D remains ambiguous. Trimming cost V 10 bases and J 1 base, with 16 bases left between them. The length of the CDR3 is 14 residues. Per germline, CDR1 ENHRY and CDR2 SYGVKD. In DNA form, the CDR3 reads TGTGCCACCTCGATTCGAGCATCCCAAGAGACCCAGTACTTC. This sequence encodes CATSIRASQETQYF.

The chain couples TRBV7-2 to TRBJ2-7, with 8 bases identical to TRBD2. Germline CDR1 reads SGHTA; CDR2 reads FQGNSA. The CDR3 totals 15 residues. Trimming removed 2 bases from V and 4 bases from J; junction bases left unmatched: 7. The CDR3 loop is CASSLQLAGFYEQYF. CDR3 nucleotide sequence: TGTGCCAGCAGCTTACAGCTAGCGGGTTTTTACGAGCAGTACTTC.

In this sample, this clonotype turned up a few times. J is TRBJ2-7 and V is TRBV28, with D possibly being TRBD1 (5 bases). The ends were cut back, 5 bases at V and 2 bases at J, with 16 bases in the middle. Germline CDR1 is MDHEN and CDR2 is SYDVKM. There are 15 residues in the CDR3. The DNA for the CDR3 is TGTGCCAGCAGTCCTGGATGGACAAGTACCTACGAGCAGTACTTC. Its translation is CASSPGWTSTYEQYF.

The rearrangement joins TRBV9 to TRBJ2-5; TRBD2 matches at 8 bases. This CDR3 region has 16 residues. The V gene's germline CDR1 is SGDLS and CDR2 YYNGEE. Trimming removed 0 bases from V and 11 bases from J; junction bases left unmatched: 15. For the CDR3, the DNA is TGTGCCAGCAGCGTAGGGGATAGCGGGACGATCGGTGAGCAGTACTTC. Encoded protein: CASSVGDSGTIGEQYF.

The sample holds a few counts of this clonotype. The V call is TRBV21-1, the J call TRBJ2-7. TRBV21-1 is recorded as a pseudogene. There are 10 residues in the CDR3. The CDR3 DNA follows: TGTGCCAGCAGCAAAGGGGGTCAGTACTTC. The encoded protein is CASSKGGQYF.

The chain carries TRBV6-6 and TRBJ2-5; 9 bases line up with TRBD1. The DNA matches TRBJ2-7 better at its end, which makes the J call doubtful. CDR3 length equals 16 residues. The germline V gene encodes CDR1 MNHNY and CDR2 SVGAGI (reference sequence). The CDR3 spells CASSSTGTGIFYEQYF. CDR3 in DNA: TGTGCCAGCAGTTCTACCGGGACAGGGATCTTCTACGAGCAGTACTTC.

The chain links TRBV27 to TRBJ1-1, with D unclear. Germline V lookup: CDR1 MNHEY, CDR2 SMNVEV (reference sequence). V was cut by 5 bases and J by 2 bases, with 12 bases left in between. CDR3 length equals 14 residues. This chain's CDR3 is CASSPRRINTEAFF. The CDR3 bases are TGTGCCAGCAGTCCCCGCAGGATAAACACTGAAGCTTTCTTT.

CDR3 coding DNA: TGTGCCAGCAGCCGTGACACAACCCACTCCTACGAGCAGTACTTC. This sequence encodes CASSRDTTHSYEQYF. V usage is TRBV9 and J usage is TRBJ2-7; unclear D gene. Germline V gene lookup returns CDR1 SGDLS and CDR2 YYNGEE. The CDR3 is made up of 15 amino acids. Between the trimmed V and J ends, which lost 4 bases and 0 bases, there was a span of 14 bases.

V gene TRBV7-2 combines with J gene TRBJ1-4; a weak D match, TRBD1 (5 bases). Germline CDR1 and CDR2: SGHTA and FQGNSA. V lost 4 bases and J 7 bases, leaving 16 bases between the germline ends. This CDR3 contains 15 residues. CDR3 protein: CASSWIGVEGEKLFF. The CDR3 DNA sequence: TGTGCCAGCAGCTGGATAGGGGTGGAGGGTGAAAAACTGTTTTTT.

This clonotype was detected a few times. The chain has TRBV24-1 and TRBJ2-3; D remains unclear. This CDR3 comprises 13 residues. The V end was cut by 7 bases, the J end by 0 bases, with 7 bases between. Germline CDR1 reads KGHDR; CDR2 reads SFDVKD. Here the CDR3 reads CATSGVSTDTQYF. The CDR3 coding sequence is TGTGCCACCAGCGGAGTTAGCACAGATACGCAGTATTTT.

This clonotype appeared once. The chain uses TRBV30 and TRBJ1-1; D is possibly TRBD1 (6 bases). Germline CDR1 reads GTSNPN; CDR2 reads SVGIG (reference sequence). The CDR3 extends over 11 amino acids. Trimming took off 3 bases at V and 6 bases at J, with 8 bases between the two ends. CDR3 DNA sequence: TGTGCCTGGAGACAGGGCTCTGAAGCTTTCTTT. This sequence encodes CAWRQGSEAFF.

The V call is TRBV3-1, the J call TRBJ2-6; possible D gene TRBD2, 5 bases. The CDR3 contains 18 residues. Per germline, CDR1 LGHDT and CDR2 YNNKEL (reference sequence). Trimming took off 0 bases at V and 0 bases at J, with 12 bases between the two ends. The DNA for the CDR3 is TGTGCCAGCAGCCAAGAGGAGCTAGCCCTCTCTGGGGCCAACGTCCTGACTTTC. This encodes CASSQEELALSGANVLTF. The full variable domain, with the rest looked up from reference TRBV3-1 and TRBJ2-6, is DTAVSQTPKYLVTQMGNDKSIKCEQNLGHDTMYWYKQDSKKFLKIMFSYNNKELIINETVPNRFSPKSPDKAHLNLHINSLELGDSAVYFCASSQEELALSGANVLTFGAGSRLTVL.

The CDR3 is CASSQVGTGLGEQYF. CDR3 in DNA: TGCGCCAGCAGCCAAGTCGGGACAGGGTTGGGCGAGCAGTACTTC. The chain uses TRBV4-1 and TRBJ2-7; 9 bases line up with TRBD1. Per germline, CDR1 MGHRA and CDR2 YSYEKL. Unmatched junction bases numbered 7, after V lost 1 base and J lost 6 bases. The CDR3 consists of 15 residues.

This clonotype was seen a handful of times. This chain connects TRBV27 to TRBJ1-5; 7 bases agree with TRBD1. The CDR3 is 13 amino acids. Germline V gene lookup returns CDR1 MNHEY and CDR2 SMNVEV (reference sequence). V lost 10 bases to trimming and J lost 2 bases; unmatched junction nucleotides: 5. The chain's CDR3 is CATQGGGNQPQHF. The CDR3 DNA reads TGTGCCACCCAGGGGGGAGGCAATCAGCCCCAGCATTTT.

The V call is TRBV29-1, the J call TRBJ2-1; 13 bases are shared with TRBD2. The CDR3 has 13 residues. Looked up from germline, CDR1 is SQVTM and CDR2 is ANQGSEA. Trimming cost V 6 bases and J 9 bases; bases outside gene matches: 5. CDR3 DNA sequence: TGCAGCGTCACGGGACTAGCGGGAACTGAGCAGTTCTTC. This gives the protein CSVTGLAGTEQFF.